The 29 T cell receptor beta chains below come from one sample, sequenced in a study of OX40 agonist ivuxolimab in advanced cancers. This table comes from immunoSEQ multiplex PCR, and its TCRdb copy is limited to in-frame clones, with some not included. The table has more than 45,000 clones, approximately 81% seen once; the top ten hold 4.5% to 5.5%. Here the sequenced sample was CD4+ or CD8+ T cells sorted from blood, taken in a trial of the OX40 agonist ivuxolimab. The receptors shown here come from an adult with an advanced solid tumor such as melanoma, head and neck, liver or kidney cancer.

The J gene is TRBJ2-1, the V gene TRBV28; D may match TRBD1 or TRBD2 (5 bases each). The CDR3 sequence is 15 residues long. V lost 5 bases and J lost 6, with 17 bases in between. CDR1 is MDHEN and CDR2 is SYDVKM in the germline V gene. CDR3 nucleotide sequence: TGTGCCAGCAGTCCCCATCTTGAGGGGAGCAATGAGCAGTTCTTC. This gives the protein CASSPHLEGSNEQFF.

This chain connects TRBV6-8 to TRBJ2-1, with D unclear. The V gene lost 7 bases and the J gene lost 4 bases, with 5 bases spanning the gap. CDR1 and CDR2 (germline): MNHGY, SAAAGT. This CDR3 is 11 amino acids long. CDR3 residues: CASTNYNEQFF. The CDR3 nucleotides are TGTGCCAGCACCAATTACAATGAGCAGTTCTTC.

The chain employs TRBV15 and TRBJ2-7; D is possibly TRBD1 (5 bases). The CDR3 is 17 residues long. CDR1 and CDR2 from the germline V gene are LNHNV and YYDKDF (reference sequence). The V and J ends lost 0 bases and 5 bases respectively, with 20 bases between them. The CDR3 spells CATSRDQYGQGFNEQYF. CDR3 bases: TGTGCCACCAGCAGAGACCAATACGGCCAGGGATTCAACGAGCAGTACTTC.

The J gene is TRBJ2-3, the V gene TRBV27, with D possibly being TRBD2 (5 bases). This CDR3 is built from 13 residues. The V gene's germline CDR1 is MNHEY and CDR2 SMNVEV (reference sequence). Trimming shortened V by 5 bases and J by 3 bases, and 9 bases separated the two germline ends. For the CDR3, the DNA is TGTGCCAGCAGTATTAGAGGGACAGATACGCAGTATTTT. Protein sequence: CASSIRGTDTQYF.

This chain connects TRBV11-2 to TRBJ2-7; 8 bases line up with TRBD1. The junction had 5 bases not matched to a gene; V was cut back by 0 bases and J by 4 bases. The CDR3 totals 15 residues. The germline V gene encodes CDR1 SGHAT and CDR2 FQNNGV. The CDR3 nucleotides read TGTGCCAGCAGCTTAGAGGCAGGGGGCGGGTACGAGCAGTACTTC. Protein: CASSLEAGGGYEQYF.

The chain links TRBV15 to TRBJ1-5, with D possibly matching TRBD1 (5 bases). This CDR3 comprises 16 residues. Germline CDR1 and CDR2: LNHNV and YYDKDF (reference sequence). The V end lost 1 base, the J end lost 0 bases, and 10 bases lay between the germline ends. CDR3 sequence (DNA): TGTGCCACCAGCAGAGCTCCGGGACGTAGCAATCAGCCCCAGCATTTT. Amino acids: CATSRAPGRSNQPQHF.

J is TRBJ1-5 and V is TRBV28; D possibly corresponds to TRBD1 (5 bases). Germline CDR1 and CDR2: MDHEN and SYDVKM. The CDR3 loop spans 14 amino acids. V lost 5 bases to trimming and J lost 3 bases, with 11 bases between them. The CDR3 coding sequence is TGTGCCAGCAGTCCCTACAGGAACAATCAGCCCCAGCATTTT. Translation: CASSPYRNNQPQHF.

CDR3 nucleotide sequence: TGTGCCAGCAGCCCCCAAAATAGGAACACTGAAGCTTTCTTT. Translating gives CASSPQNRNTEAFF. The genes are TRBV11-2 and TRBJ1-1; D remains unclear. The V gene lost 5 bases and the J gene lost 1 base, with 11 bases spanning the gap. This CDR3 contains 14 residues. The germline V gene has CDR1 SGHAT and CDR2 FQNNGV.

V is TRBV7-2 and J is TRBJ2-1; D not certain. V lost 0 bases and J 6 bases, leaving 15 bases between the germline ends. This CDR3 has 16 residues. The germline V gene encodes CDR1 SGHTA and CDR2 FQGNSA. The CDR3 bases are TGTGCCAGCAGCTTAGCAGGATTGGCCGTAGTCAATGAGCAGTTCTTC. Translating it yields CASSLAGLAVVNEQFF.

The V and J genes are TRBV2 and TRBJ1-1; 7 nucleotides agree with TRBD1. Germline CDR1 is SNHLY and CDR2 is FYNNEI. The CDR3 is 16 residues long. J was trimmed by 4 bases and V by 2 bases; bases with no gene match: 10. The CDR3 spells CASSEHPGGMSTEAFF. CDR3 in DNA: TGTGCCAGCAGTGAACATCCAGGGGGGATGAGCACTGAAGCTTTCTTT.

V usage is TRBV2 and J usage is TRBJ2-7; no clear D gene. CDR1 SNHLY and CDR2 FYNNEI come from the germline V gene. This CDR3 comprises 11 residues. The V and J ends lost 4 bases and 3 bases respectively, with 4 bases between them. Here the CDR3 DNA reads TGTGCCAGCAGTGCCAACTACGAGCAGTACTTC. This encodes CASSANYEQYF.

The chain uses TRBV9 and TRBJ2-2, with D uncertain. Trimming took 4 bases from V and 5 from J, leaving 6 bases between them. This CDR3 has 12 amino acids. Germline values: CDR1 SGDLS, CDR2 YYNGEE. CDR3 sequence (DNA): TGTGCCAGCAGCCAAACGACCGGGGAGCTGTTTTTT. The encoded protein is CASSQTTGELFF. Full variable domain (rest looked up from reference TRBV9 and TRBJ2-2): DSGVTQTPKHLITATGQRVTLRCSPRSGDLSVYWYQQSLDQGLQFLIQYYNGEERAKGNILERFSAQQFPDLHSELNLSSLELGDSALYFCASSQTTGELFFGEGSRLTVL.

Notes on this clone: Other DNA sequences in this sample translate to the same CDR3. As DNA, the CDR3 is TGTGCCAGCAGCTTACGAGGCACTGAAGCTTTCTTT. Protein: CASSLRGTEAFF. The rearrangement joins TRBV7-9 to TRBJ1-1; D is unclear. Germline CDR1 is SEHNR and CDR2 is FQNEAQ (reference sequence). With 2 bases removed from V and 4 bases from J, the gap between germline ends came to 5 bases. The CDR3 is 12 residues long.

This chain joins TRBV5-1 and TRBJ2-3; D gene uncertain. The germline gives CDR1 SGHRS, CDR2 YFSETQ. CDR3 length: 14 residues. The V end lost 0 bases, the J end lost 4 bases, and 9 bases lay between the germline ends. The CDR3 is CASSLGGTADTQYF. Written as DNA, the CDR3 is TGCGCCAGCAGCTTGGGGGGTACCGCAGATACGCAGTATTTT.

This chain connects TRBV2 to TRBJ1-1; 7 nucleotides line up with TRBD1. The CDR3 totals 14 residues. Trimming removed 8 bases from V and 3 bases from J; junction bases left unmatched: 9. CDR1 and CDR2 (germline): SNHLY, FYNNEI. For the CDR3, the DNA is TGTGCCAGCGGTAACAGGGGTTATGACACTGAAGCTTTCTTT. This gives the protein CASGNRGYDTEAFF.

The chain's CDR3 is CASSKEAQDYGYTF. In nucleotides, the CDR3 is TGCGCCAGCAGCAAGGAGGCACAGGATTATGGCTACACCTTC. The chain joins TRBV5-1 to TRBJ1-2; D might be TRBD1 (5 bases). V lost 4 bases, J lost 5 bases, and 15 bases lay in between. The CDR3 loop spans 14 amino acids. The V gene's germline CDR1 is SGHRS and CDR2 YFSETQ.

CDR3 nucleotide sequence: TGTGCCAGCAGTTCCCGTCGATACGAGCAGTACTTC. It codes for CASSSRRYEQYF. V gene TRBV28 combines with J gene TRBJ2-7; D gene ambiguous. With 4 bases removed from V and 4 bases from J, the gap between germline ends came to 8 bases. The CDR3 has 12 residues. CDR1 is MDHEN and CDR2 is SYDVKM in the germline V gene.

This chain joins TRBV7-9 and TRBJ1-4; D is perhaps TRBD1 (6 bases). The CDR3 length is 15 residues. V lost 5 bases, J lost 8 bases, and 18 bases lay in between. Germline-derived CDR1 and CDR2 are SEHNR and FQNEAQ (reference sequence). CDR3 amino acids: CASSQPTGPDEKLFF. The DNA for the CDR3 is TGTGCCAGCAGCCAACCGACAGGCCCTGACGAAAAACTGTTTTTT.

Comments on this clone: At one end, the junction sequence differs from germline, possibly due to a read error. This chain uses TRBV7-3 with TRBJ2-7; 8 nucleotides line up with TRBD2. CDR3 length: 13 amino acids. Germline loops: CDR1 SGHTA, CDR2 FQGTGA. The CDR3 sequence: CASSNRTSKGQDF. The CDR3, as DNA: TGTGCCAGCAGCAACCGGACTAGCAAGGGCCAAGACTTC. The complete variable domain, with remaining parts taken from reference TRBV7-3 and TRBJ2-7, reads GAGVSQTPSNKVTEKGKYVELRCDPISGHTALYWYRQSLGQGPEFLIYFQGTGAADDSGLPNDRFFAVRPEGSVSTLKIQRTERGDSAVYLCASSNRTSKGQDFGPGTRLTVT.

The chain employs TRBV7-9 and TRBJ2-1, with 11 positions matching TRBD2. CDR3 length: 19 residues. The V and J ends lost 2 bases and 6 bases, in that order; junction bases with no gene match: 15. Germline CDR1 is SEHNR and CDR2 is FQNEAQ (reference sequence). CDR3 nucleotides: TGTGCCAGCAGCTTAACCACTAGCGGGAGTAGAGCGATGGGCAATGAGCAGTTCTTC. It is translated as CASSLTTSGSRAMGNEQFF.

The chain uses TRBV7-9 and TRBJ2-7, with TRBD2 as a possible D gene (6 bases). The germline CDR1 and CDR2 sequences are SEHNR and FQNEAQ (reference sequence). V shed 5 bases and J shed 4 bases, with 15 bases lying between them. The length of the CDR3 is 14 residues. CDR3 nucleotides: TGTGCCAGCAGCCGCGGACTATCGGTTTACGAGCAGTACTTC. This translates into CASSRGLSVYEQYF.

This chain connects TRBV30 to TRBJ2-5, with D unresolved. This CDR3 comprises 11 residues. V lost 3 bases and J lost 4, with 6 bases in between. CDR1 is GTSNPN and CDR2 is SVGIG in the germline V gene (reference sequence). The CDR3 protein is CAWSLSETQYF. The DNA for the CDR3 is TGTGCCTGGAGCCTGTCAGAGACCCAGTACTTC.

This chain links TRBV4-1 with TRBJ1-5, with D possibly being TRBD1 (6 bases). CDR1 and CDR2 (germline): MGHRA, YSYEKL. Between the trimmed V and J ends, which lost 0 bases and 3 bases, there was a span of 12 bases. There are 16 residues in the CDR3. For the CDR3, the DNA is TGCGCCAGCAGCCAAGAACTATACAGGGTCAATCAGCCCCAGCATTTT. This encodes CASSQELYRVNQPQHF.

This sequence joins TRBV14 and TRBJ2-2; D is unclear. The germline V and J ends were trimmed by 3 bases and 1 base, with 15 bases remaining between them. This CDR3 has 17 amino acids. Looked up from germline, CDR1 is SGHDN and CDR2 is FVKESK. The CDR3: CASSHFLWKGNTGELFF. The CDR3 DNA reads as TGTGCCAGCAGCCATTTTTTGTGGAAGGGGAACACCGGGGAGCTGTTTTTT.

The chain carries TRBV30 and TRBJ2-1; a weak D match, TRBD2 (5 bases). The CDR3 length is 15 residues. V was shortened by 3 bases and J by 6 bases, with 18 bases between the two germline ends. Germline V gene sequence: CDR1 GTSNPN, CDR2 SVGIG (reference sequence). The CDR3 loop reads CAWSPLDEKGNEQFF. The CDR3 DNA sequence: TGTGCCTGGAGCCCACTAGATGAGAAGGGCAATGAGCAGTTCTTC.

The genes are TRBV6-4 and TRBJ2-1, with 7 bases identical to TRBD1. The V and J ends lost 3 bases and 9 bases, in that order; junction bases with no gene match: 5. The germline V gene encodes CDR1 MRHNA and CDR2 SNTAGT. This CDR3 has 13 amino acids. The CDR3 spells CASSEDRDGEQFF. The DNA of the CDR3 is TGTGCCAGCAGTGAAGACAGGGATGGTGAGCAGTTCTTC.

This clone appeared once. The chain is built from TRBV19 and TRBJ2-4; the match to TRBD1 covers 10 bases. The CDR3 covers 13 residues. Per the germline V gene, CDR1 is LNHDA and CDR2 is SQIVND (reference sequence). V was clipped by 5 bases and J by 7 bases; unmatched bases: 2. The CDR3 DNA follows: TGTGCCAGTAGTGAGGGACAGGGGAACATTCAGTACTTC. Translation: CASSEGQGNIQYF.

The chain joins TRBV7-9 to TRBJ2-1; weak D call: TRBD1 (6 bases). V was cut by 5 bases and J by 8 bases, with 19 bases left in between. This CDR3 is built from 15 residues. CDR1 is SEHNR, CDR2 FQNEAQ, per germline (reference sequence). CDR3 protein: CASSDTGMGVYEQFF. The CDR3 DNA follows: TGTGCCAGCAGCGACACAGGGATGGGGGTGTATGAGCAGTTCTTC. The variable domain in full, completed from reference TRBV7-9 and TRBJ2-1, reads DTGVSQNPRHKITKRGQNVTFRCDPISEHNRLYWYRQTLGQGPEFLTYFQNEAQLEKSRLLSDRFSAERPKGSFSTLEIQRTEQGDSAMYLCASSDTGMGVYEQFFGPGTRLTVL.

Only one count was recorded for this clone. The rearrangement joins TRBV5-5 to TRBJ2-2; perhaps TRBD2 as D (7 bases). The germline gives CDR1 SGHKS, CDR2 YYEKEE (reference sequence). The CDR3 has 17 amino acids. Trimming left V 4 bases short and J 5 bases short, with 21 bases between. The CDR3: CASSPQSGGGSTGELFF. The CDR3 DNA reads as TGTGCCAGCAGCCCACAATCGGGCGGGGGCAGTACCGGGGAGCTGTTTTTT.